Sequencing of this TCR beta chain was carried out in a study of T cell repertoires in cytomegalovirus infection (dated by TCRdb to between 2019 and 2020). General notes on the study: Peptide stimulations targeted recently identified HLA-C-restricted CMV epitopes, whose presentation resists viral immunomodulation, together with well-studied HLA-B-restricted epitopes. Donor HLA type was relevant to the analysis, as public TCR beta signatures indicated carriage of CMV infection together with the matching HLA type. The paper's findings and limits, for the study overall: In both this cohort and an independent cohort of some 380 donors, the cumulative frequency of public TCR beta family members distinguished carriers of CMV infection plus the relevant HLA type. The ex vivo response was dominated by HLA-C-restricted CMV-specific TCR beta clonotypes, and the single most frequent clonotype in two of eight donors was supplied by these HLA-C-restricted clonotypes.

Sequencing was performed on an Illumina HiSeq 1500. In TCRdb, the public reads were trimmed at Q25 with fastp and aligned with MiXCR, with productive beta chains retained. Entries are consolidated by CDR3 protein sequence, retaining the most common genes and DNA. The sample table contains 750,000 to 950,000 distinct CDR3 sequences; only one count was recorded for almost 30% of them. Of the sample, 10% to 15% is held by the ten largest clones. The treatment or condition label here, explained by the study, means: in vitro stimulation with specific CMV peptide epitopes to enrich CMV-specific T cells. This clonotype was observed a handful of times. It has no known antigen specificity. One base away there is no much larger clone; base qualities are not given. The germline V gene (reference sequence) yields MNHEY for CDR1 and SMNVEV for CDR2. The cysteine opens and the phenylalanine closes a CDR3 of 15 amino acids. The DNA shown is the 45-base CDR3, in frame from base 1. Clipping removes 8 bases from V and 7 bases from J, with 12 as the unmatched junction base count.

Here the chain combines TRBV27 and TRBJ2-1; 9 of the junction bases match TRBD2. The TCR was taken from a human donor in good health (CMV status not recorded). Some clones in this sample may be carry-over from other donors' samples. The source material was cultured CD8+ T cells from PBMCs, sampled from culture after CMV antigen stimulation. The base sequence is TGTGCCAGCCTCACAGGAGCGGGGGGTATGAATGAGCAGTTCTTC. Translated, this gives CASLTGAGGMNEQFF.